The present T cell receptor beta chain was sequenced within a study of regulatory and conventional T cells in RAG deficiency. Conventional CD4+ T cells were sorted from blood as CD25-low CD127-high cells. Assay used: immunoSEQ multiplex PCR; TCRdb lists only in-frame clones, some missing. The data show about 46,000 clones, 70% to 90% seen once. This same sample was also taken into another study, of regulatory T cells. That paper states: Primers: 52 TRBV forward and 13 TRBJ reverse.

This sequence was found in a human donor in good health. Sequenced sample: CD4+ effector T cells sorted from blood.

In nucleotides, the CDR3 is TGTGCCAGCAGCCCCCATGGTACCGGGGAGCTGTTTTTT. Encoded protein: CASSPHGTGELFF. V usage is TRBV7-3 and J usage is TRBJ2-2; no clear D gene. This CDR3 spans 13 amino acids. Germline-derived CDR1 and CDR2 are SGHTA and FQGTGA. Between the trimmed V and J ends, which lost 5 bases and 5 bases, there was a span of 9 bases.